The source of this TCR beta chain is a study of monozygotic twins with inflammatory bowel disease. General study results and limits: Versus healthy twins, IBD patients showed fewer clonotypes shared with others, especially with disease activity. Lower TCRbeta diversity (inverse Simpson) was seen in IBD patients than in healthy co-twins.

About this clonotype: What it recognizes is unknown.

Researchers ran eight separate cDNA reactions for each sample. TCRalpha and TCRbeta cDNA underwent two nested PCRs of 16 and 9 cycles. TCRdb reprocessed the 5' RACE reads and keeps a single row for each CDR3 protein, giving no DNA. Recorded here are over 100,000 distinct CDR3 sequences; the top ten clones represent approximately 13%. Germline CDR1 and CDR2: MNHEY and SVGEGT. The CDR3 consists of 14 residues. The chain links TRBV6-2 or TRBV6-3 to TRBJ2-7; there is no DNA to check the TCRdb D call of TRBD1. The TCR comes from a human donor with ulcerative colitis or Crohn's disease, or a healthy co-twin of an affected twin (not recorded which). Sequencing was carried out using blood. The CDR3 spells CASSSRVSSYEQYF.